This T cell receptor beta chain is drawn from a study of blood T cell repertoires in COVID-19 (dated by TCRdb to between 2020 and 2021). Describing the broader study: Samples covering the acute and convalescent phases of COVID-19 were provided by collaborators in the United States, Italy and Spain. A freely available public database, intended as a resource for researchers studying the immune response to SARS-CoV-2, is where the repertoires were released. Subjects who had been exposed to COVID-19, were actively infected with it, or had recovered from it provided the deeply sampled blood TCRbeta repertoires that made up the dataset. The samples were drawn from the first 160 participants of the ongoing ImmuneRACE study and from some 1,300 subjects provided by 6 global collaborators. The material from the prospective study consisted of cDNA or gDNA derived from T cells, B-cell-depleted T cells, or PBMCs. Sample metadata almost always included a de-identified subject ID, COVID-19 status, age in years and sex. Where available, HLA class I and class II types were obtained from metadata supplied by the sample provider rather than from assay-based typing. The research as a whole found: How much clinical and demographic metadata was included differed by source and by participant, and the metadata was provided uncurated.

The CDR3 covers 12 residues, taking in both the cysteine and the phenylalanine. Only the CDR3 part of the read is kept: 36 bases, read in frame from the first base. The V end loses 4 bases and the J end loses 7 bases, and a stretch of 11 bases separates them. The germline V gene yields SGDLS for CDR1 and YYNGEE for CDR2. The immunoSEQ Assay, a bias-controlled multiplex PCR, was used to amplify TCRbeta CDR3 regions from genomic DNA. Per the source publication's procedure: The number of nucleated cells in each sample was estimated from the amplification of reference gene primers within the assay. Sequence reads were collapsed and filtered to measure the absolute abundance of every unique TCRbeta CDR3 rearrangement. Productive Simpson clonality was computed per sample as the square root of Simpson's diversity index over productive rearrangements. TCRdb obtained this table from immuneACCESS and retained in-frame rearrangements with V and J assigned. These tables miss some clones; where compared with another copy, unresolved V genes account for less than half of the shortfall, and the remainder is unexplained. V, J and clone size reflect that table, while D and trimming were determined from the DNA. Within this sample are about 81,000 clones, with around 80% of them counted one time only. The top ten constitute more than 9% of the sample.

The collaborating institutions used their own protocols to collect whole blood in K2EDTA tubes. For TCRbeta analysis, collaborators shipped samples in one of three forms: frozen whole blood, isolated PBMCs, or DNA extracted from either of those sample types. Regarding this clone: Its antigen has not been determined. Per-nucleotide qualities are absent, and no much larger clonotype sits a single base away.

This TCR derives from a man aged 60-69 years with acute or convalescent COVID-19. The rearranged segments are TRBV9 and TRBJ1-2; no D gene is confidently identified. The sample was peripheral blood. The nucleotides read TGTGCCAGCAGCTTGGTACGGGGTGGCTACACCTTC. It specifies CASSLVRGGYTF. The entire variable domain, with the stretches around the CDR3 drawn from the reference TRBV9 and TRBJ1-2 proteins, is DSGVTQTPKHLITATGQRVTLRCSPRSGDLSVYWYQQSLDQGLQFLIQYYNGEERAKGNILERFSAQQFPDLHSELNLSSLELGDSALYFCASSLVRGGYTFGSGTRLTVV.